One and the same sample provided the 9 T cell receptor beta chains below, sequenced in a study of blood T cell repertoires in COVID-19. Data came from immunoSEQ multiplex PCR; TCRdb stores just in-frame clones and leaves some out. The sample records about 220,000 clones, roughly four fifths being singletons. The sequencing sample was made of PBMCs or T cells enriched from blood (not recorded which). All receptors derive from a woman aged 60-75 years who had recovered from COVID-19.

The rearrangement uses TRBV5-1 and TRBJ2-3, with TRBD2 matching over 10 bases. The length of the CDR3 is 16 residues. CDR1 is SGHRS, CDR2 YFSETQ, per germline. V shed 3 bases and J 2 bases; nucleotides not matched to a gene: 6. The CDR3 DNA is TGCGCCAGCAGCTGGGGAGCGGGAGGGCCCACAGATACGCAGTATTTT. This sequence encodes CASSWGAGGPTDTQYF.

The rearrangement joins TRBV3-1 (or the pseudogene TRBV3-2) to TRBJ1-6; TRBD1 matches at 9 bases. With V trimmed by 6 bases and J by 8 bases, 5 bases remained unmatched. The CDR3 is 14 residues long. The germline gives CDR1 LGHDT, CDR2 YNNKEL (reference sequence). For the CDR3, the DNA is TGTGCCAGCAGAGACAGGGGGGGGTATTCACCCCTCCACTTT. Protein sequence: CASRDRGGYSPLHF.

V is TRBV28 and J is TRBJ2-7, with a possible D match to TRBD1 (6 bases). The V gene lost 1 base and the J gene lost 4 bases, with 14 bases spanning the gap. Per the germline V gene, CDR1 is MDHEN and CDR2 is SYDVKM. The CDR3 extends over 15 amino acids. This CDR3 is CASSLSVTGSYEQYF. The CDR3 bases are TGTGCCAGCAGTTTATCGGTAACAGGGAGTTACGAGCAGTACTTC.

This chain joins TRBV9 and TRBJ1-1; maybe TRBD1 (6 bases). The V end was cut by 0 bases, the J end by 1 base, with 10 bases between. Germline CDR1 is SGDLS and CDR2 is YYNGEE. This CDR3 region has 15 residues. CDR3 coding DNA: TGTGCCAGCAGCGTAGAGGGGGTCCGGAACACTGAAGCTTTCTTT. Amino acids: CASSVEGVRNTEAFF.

CDR3 protein: CASSSRDRGGQSSYNSPLHF. CDR3 DNA sequence: TGTGCCAGTAGTTCCCGGGACAGGGGAGGACAGAGCTCCTATAATTCACCCCTCCACTTT. V gene TRBV19 combines with J gene TRBJ1-6; 10 nucleotides line up with TRBD1. The V gene's germline CDR1 is LNHDA and CDR2 SQIVND (reference sequence). Trimming cost V 5 bases and J 0 bases; bases outside gene matches: 13. The CDR3 runs to 20 residues.

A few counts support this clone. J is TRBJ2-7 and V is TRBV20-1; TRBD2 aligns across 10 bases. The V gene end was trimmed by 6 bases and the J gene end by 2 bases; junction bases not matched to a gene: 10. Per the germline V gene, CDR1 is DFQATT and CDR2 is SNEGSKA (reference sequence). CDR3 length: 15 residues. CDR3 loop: CSASEALAGPYEQYF. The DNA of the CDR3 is TGCAGTGCCAGTGAGGCACTAGCGGGGCCCTACGAGCAGTACTTC.

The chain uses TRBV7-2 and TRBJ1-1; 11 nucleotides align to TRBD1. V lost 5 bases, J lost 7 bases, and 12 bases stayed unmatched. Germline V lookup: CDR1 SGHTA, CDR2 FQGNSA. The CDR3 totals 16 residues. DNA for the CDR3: TGTGCCAGCAGCACGAGGACAGGGGGCGGGGCAGGTGAAGCTTTCTTT. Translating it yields CASSTRTGGGAGEAFF. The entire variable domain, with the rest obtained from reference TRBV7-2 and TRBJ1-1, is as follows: GAGVSQSPSNKVTEKGKDVELRCDPISGHTALYWYRQSLGQGLEFLIYFQGNSAPDKSGLPSDRFSAERTGGSVSTLTIQRTQQEDSAVYLCASSTRTGGGAGEAFFGQGTRLTVV.

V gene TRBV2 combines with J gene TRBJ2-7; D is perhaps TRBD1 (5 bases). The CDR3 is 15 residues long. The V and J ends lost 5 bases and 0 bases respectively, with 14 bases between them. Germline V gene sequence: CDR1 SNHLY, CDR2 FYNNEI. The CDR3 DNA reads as TGTGCCAGCAGTACTGACAGCCTTACCTCCTACGAGCAGTACTTC. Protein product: CASSTDSLTSYEQYF.

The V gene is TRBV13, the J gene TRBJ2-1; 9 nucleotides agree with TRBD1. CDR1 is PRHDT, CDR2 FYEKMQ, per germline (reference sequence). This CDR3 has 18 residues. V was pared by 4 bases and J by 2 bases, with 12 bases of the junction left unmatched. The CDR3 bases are TGTGCCAGCAGCTCAAAATCCGGACAGGGGAACACCTACAATGAGCAGTTCTTC. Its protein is CASSSKSGQGNTYNEQFF.